The clone carrying this T cell receptor beta chain was detected a few times. Its target is not known. The data are from a study of T cell repertoires in cytomegalovirus infection. Study-wide context: Indicated by public TCR beta signatures were CMV infection and matching HLA type.

TCRdb recomputed calls from the reads with MiXCR, one row per CDR3 protein. Of approximately 700,000 distinct CDR3 sequences listed, 35% are singletons. V gave up 7 bases and J gave up 4 bases; unmatched junction bases: 9. The CDR3 consists of 14 residues. CDR1 is SNHLY, CDR2 FYNNEI, per germline. Study results and limitations: HLA-C-restricted CMV-specific TCR beta clonotypes were dominant in the ex vivo response. People with CMV and the relevant HLA were identified by cumulative public TCR beta family frequency.

The sample consisted of PBMCs. The receptor comes from a human donor in good health (CMV status not recorded). Some clones in this sample may be carry-over from other donors' samples. The chain is built from TRBV2 and TRBJ1-1; 7 nucleotides align to TRBD1. The CDR3 region has the DNA TGTGCCAGCACTAAAACAGGGGTAGGCACTGAAGCTTTCTTT. Its translation: CASTKTGVGTEAFF.